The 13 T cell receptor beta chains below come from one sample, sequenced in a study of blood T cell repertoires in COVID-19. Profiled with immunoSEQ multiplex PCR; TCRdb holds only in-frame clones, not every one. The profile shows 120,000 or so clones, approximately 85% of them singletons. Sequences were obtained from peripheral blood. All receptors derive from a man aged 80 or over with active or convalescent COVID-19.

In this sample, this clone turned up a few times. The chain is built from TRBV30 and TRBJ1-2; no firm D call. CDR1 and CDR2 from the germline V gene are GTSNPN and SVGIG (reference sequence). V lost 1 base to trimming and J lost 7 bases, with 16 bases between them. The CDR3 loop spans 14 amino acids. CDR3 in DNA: TGTGCCTGGAGTGACGGGATCTTCGGCAGTGGCTACACCTTC. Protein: CAWSDGIFGSGYTF.

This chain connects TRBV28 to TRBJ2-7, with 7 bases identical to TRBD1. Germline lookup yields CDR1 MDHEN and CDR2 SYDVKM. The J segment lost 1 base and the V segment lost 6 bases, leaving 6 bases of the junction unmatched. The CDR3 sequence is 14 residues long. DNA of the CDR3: TGTGCCAGCAGGTCGGGACAGACATCCTACGAGCAGTACTTC. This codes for CASRSGQTSYEQYF.

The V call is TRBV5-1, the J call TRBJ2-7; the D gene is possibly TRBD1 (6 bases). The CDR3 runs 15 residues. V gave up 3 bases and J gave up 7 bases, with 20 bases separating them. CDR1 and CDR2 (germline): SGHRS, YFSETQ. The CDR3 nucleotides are TGCGCCAGCAGCTCCCACAGGGTTCCGGGCGGTGAGCAGTACTTC. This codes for CASSSHRVPGGEQYF. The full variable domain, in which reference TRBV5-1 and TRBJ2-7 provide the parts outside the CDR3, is KAGVTQTPRYLIKTRGQQVTLSCSPISGHRSVSWYQQTPGQGLQFLFEYFSETQRNKGNFPGRFSGRQFSNSRSEMNVSTLELGDSALYLCASSSHRVPGGEQYFGPGTRLTVT.

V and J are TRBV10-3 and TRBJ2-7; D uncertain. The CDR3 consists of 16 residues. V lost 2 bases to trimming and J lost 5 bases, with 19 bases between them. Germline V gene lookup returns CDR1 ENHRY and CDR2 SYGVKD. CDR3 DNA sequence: TGTGCCATCAGTGAGCGCCGTCCTACCAGGTACGACGAGCAGTACTTC. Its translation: CAISERRPTRYDEQYF.

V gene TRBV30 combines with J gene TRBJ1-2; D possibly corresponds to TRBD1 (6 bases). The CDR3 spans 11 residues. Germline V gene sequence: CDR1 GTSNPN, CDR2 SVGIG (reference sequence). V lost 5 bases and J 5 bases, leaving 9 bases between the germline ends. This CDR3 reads CAWAQGYGYTF. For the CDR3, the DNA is TGTGCCTGGGCTCAGGGGTATGGCTACACCTTC.

The CDR3 sequence: CAWSAGQALGGYTF. CDR3 DNA: TGTGCCTGGAGTGCGGGACAGGCACTGGGTGGCTACACCTTC. This sequence joins TRBV30 and TRBJ1-2, with 8 bases fitting TRBD1. The CDR3 runs to 14 residues. The junction had 8 bases not matched to a gene; V was cut back by 1 base and J by 7 bases. The V gene's germline CDR1 is GTSNPN and CDR2 SVGIG (reference sequence).

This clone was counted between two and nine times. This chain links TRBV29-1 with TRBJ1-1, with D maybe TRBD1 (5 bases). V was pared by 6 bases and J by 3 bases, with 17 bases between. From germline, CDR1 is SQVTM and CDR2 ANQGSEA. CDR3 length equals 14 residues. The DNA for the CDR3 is TGCAGCGTGGGGGGGGGTCCCGACCACACTGAAGCTTTCTTT. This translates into CSVGGGPDHTEAFF.

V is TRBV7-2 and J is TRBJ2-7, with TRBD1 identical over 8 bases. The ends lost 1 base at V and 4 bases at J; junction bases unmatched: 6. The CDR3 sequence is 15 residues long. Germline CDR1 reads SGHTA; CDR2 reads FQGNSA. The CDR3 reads CASSLDGRGRYEQYF. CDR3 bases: TGTGCCAGCAGCTTAGACGGCAGGGGGCGATACGAGCAGTACTTC. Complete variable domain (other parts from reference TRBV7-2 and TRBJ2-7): GAGVSQSPSNKVTEKGKDVELRCDPISGHTALYWYRQSLGQGLEFLIYFQGNSAPDKSGLPSDRFSAERTGGSVSTLTIQRTQQEDSAVYLCASSLDGRGRYEQYFGPGTRLTVT.

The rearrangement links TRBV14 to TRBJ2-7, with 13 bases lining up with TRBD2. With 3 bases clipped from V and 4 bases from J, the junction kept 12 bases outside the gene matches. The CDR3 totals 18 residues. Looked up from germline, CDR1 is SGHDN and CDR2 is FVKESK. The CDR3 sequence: CASSHLGLAGDTLYEQYF. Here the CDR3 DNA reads TGTGCCAGCAGCCATCTCGGACTAGCGGGGGATACGCTATACGAGCAGTACTTC.

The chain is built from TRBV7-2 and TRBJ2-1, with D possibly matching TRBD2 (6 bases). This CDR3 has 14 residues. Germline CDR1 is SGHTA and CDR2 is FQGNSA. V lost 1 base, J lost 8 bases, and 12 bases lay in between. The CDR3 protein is CASSLGSGWDEQFF. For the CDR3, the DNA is TGTGCCAGCAGCTTAGGGAGCGGGTGGGATGAGCAGTTCTTC.

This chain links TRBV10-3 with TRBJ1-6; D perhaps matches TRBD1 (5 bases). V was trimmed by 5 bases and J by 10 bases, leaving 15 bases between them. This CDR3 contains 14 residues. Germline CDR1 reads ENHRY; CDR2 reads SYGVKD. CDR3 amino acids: CAISLGPQGSPLHF. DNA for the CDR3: TGTGCCATCAGTCTAGGGCCCCAGGGCTCACCCCTCCACTTT.

The CDR3 DNA is TGTGCCAGCAGTTTATCGGGCGGGTTGGGTTCCTACGAGCAGTACTTC. This codes for CASSLSGGLGSYEQYF. The genes are TRBV27 and TRBJ2-7; a weak D match, TRBD2 (5 bases). The CDR3 runs to 16 residues. Germline V gene lookup returns CDR1 MNHEY and CDR2 SMNVEV (reference sequence). Trimming took 0 bases from V and 1 from J, leaving 13 bases between them.

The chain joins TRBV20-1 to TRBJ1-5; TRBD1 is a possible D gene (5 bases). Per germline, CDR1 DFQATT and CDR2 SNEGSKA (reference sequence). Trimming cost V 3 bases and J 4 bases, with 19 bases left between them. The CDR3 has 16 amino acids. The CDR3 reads CSASRWAGSGNQPQHF. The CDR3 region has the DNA TGCAGTGCTAGTCGGTGGGCAGGGTCTGGGAATCAGCCCCAGCATTTT.